These 11 T cell receptor beta chains came from one sample sequenced in a study of blood T cell repertoires in COVID-19. Sequenced by immunoSEQ multiplex PCR; TCRdb stores in-frame clones only, minus some. The sample lists over 50,000 clones, approximately 87% seen once, with 6% to 7% in the top ten. The sequencing sample was made of peripheral blood. The receptors come from a man in his sixties with acute or convalescent COVID-19.

The chain employs TRBV19 and TRBJ1-1; D not resolved. This CDR3 has 13 amino acids. CDR1 LNHDA and CDR2 SQIVND come from the germline V gene (reference sequence). V was shortened by 5 bases and J by 6 bases, with 13 bases between the two germline ends. CDR3 nucleotide sequence: TGTGCCAGTAGTTCAATCGGCCGGGCTGAAGCTTTCTTT. Amino acids: CASSSIGRAEAFF.

V usage is TRBV5-6 and J usage is TRBJ1-1, with D maybe TRBD1 (6 bases). CDR3 length: 14 residues. The V and J ends lost 0 bases and 3 bases respectively, with 9 bases between them. Per germline, CDR1 SGHDT and CDR2 YYEEEE. CDR3 residues: CASSLGQVYTEAFF. Written as DNA, the CDR3 is TGTGCCAGCAGCTTGGGACAGGTGTACACTGAAGCTTTCTTT.

The J gene is TRBJ1-1, the V gene TRBV7-2; TRBD1 aligns across 10 bases. V lost 5 bases and J lost 1; bases outside the gene matches: 13. The CDR3 runs to 18 residues. Looked up from germline, CDR1 is SGHTA and CDR2 is FQGNSA. CDR3 coding DNA: TGTGCCAGCAGCCACCGGGACAGGGGTCGCGGATGGAACACTGAAGCTTTCTTT. It is translated as CASSHRDRGRGWNTEAFF. Variable domain in full (rest from reference TRBV7-2 and TRBJ1-1): GAGVSQSPSNKVTEKGKDVELRCDPISGHTALYWYRQSLGQGLEFLIYFQGNSAPDKSGLPSDRFSAERTGGSVSTLTIQRTQQEDSAVYLCASSHRDRGRGWNTEAFFGQGTRLTVV.

The chain links TRBV2 to TRBJ1-2; D not certain. The V gene lost 2 bases and the J gene lost 5 bases, with 9 bases spanning the gap. This CDR3 has 13 amino acids. The V gene's germline CDR1 is SNHLY and CDR2 FYNNEI. The DNA of the CDR3 is TGTGCCAGCAGTGAAATACCGGGTTATGGCTACACCTTC. Its protein is CASSEIPGYGYTF.

The chain carries TRBV6-1 and TRBJ2-7, with D unresolved. Per the germline V gene, CDR1 is MNHNS and CDR2 is SASEGT. Trimming shortened V by 1 base and J by 4 bases, and 8 bases separated the two germline ends. The CDR3 consists of 13 residues. The chain's CDR3 is CASSEGPTYEQYF. The CDR3 DNA sequence: TGTGCCAGCAGTGAAGGACCGACTTACGAGCAGTACTTC.

This chain joins TRBV7-9 and TRBJ2-7; the D is unclear. Germline-derived CDR1 and CDR2 are SEHNR and FQNEAQ (reference sequence). Trimming took off 1 base at V and 3 bases at J, with 10 bases between the two ends. This CDR3 is built from 14 residues. The CDR3 sequence is CASSLGAFNYEQYF. The CDR3 DNA is TGTGCCAGCAGCTTAGGGGCCTTTAACTACGAGCAGTACTTC.

As concerns this clone: A read error may produce the germline difference seen at one junction end. The chain couples TRBV6-5 to TRBJ1-1; 7 bases match TRBD1. Germline CDR1 reads MNHEY; CDR2 reads SVGAGI. This CDR3 spans 15 amino acids. The CDR3 here is CASSDSRGLGPEAFF. The CDR3 nucleotides are TGTGCCAGCAGTGACTCTAGGGGGCTCGGGCCTGAAGCTTTCTTT.

This clone was found a few times. This chain links TRBV24-1 with TRBJ1-1; no clear D. V lost 1 base and J 6 bases, leaving 8 bases between the germline ends. This CDR3 contains 13 residues. From germline, CDR1 is KGHDR and CDR2 SFDVKD. CDR3 nucleotide sequence: TGTGCCACCAGTGATTTCCGGGGTGCTGAAGCTTTCTTT. Its translation is CATSDFRGAEAFF.

The chain employs TRBV15 and TRBJ2-3, with D maybe TRBD2 (5 bases). CDR3 length equals 15 residues. CDR1 is LNHNV, CDR2 YYDKDF, per germline (reference sequence). Trimming took 5 bases from V and 2 from J, leaving 14 bases between them. CDR3 in DNA: TGTGCCACCAGCGGCCAAGAGGGTTCCACAGATACGCAGTATTTT. Translation: CATSGQEGSTDTQYF.

The chain recombines TRBV9 with TRBJ1-4, with a tentative D call TRBD1 (5 bases). CDR1 SGDLS and CDR2 YYNGEE come from the germline V gene. V gave up 0 bases and J gave up 7 bases, with 10 bases separating them. The CDR3 has 14 residues. For the CDR3, the DNA is TGTGCCAGCAGCGTAGCTTGGGGCAGTGAAAAACTGTTTTTT. This codes for CASSVAWGSEKLFF.

This CDR3 is CASSLRGVSGNTIYF. As DNA, the CDR3 is TGTGCCAGCAGCCTCAGGGGGGTCTCTGGAAACACCATATATTTT. The chain recombines TRBV3-1 (or the pseudogene TRBV3-2) with TRBJ1-3; the match to TRBD1 covers 7 bases. Per germline, CDR1 LGHDT and CDR2 YNNKEL (reference sequence). V was pared by 4 bases and J by 0 bases, with 3 bases of the junction left unmatched. The CDR3 consists of 15 residues.